This is a list of T cell receptor beta chains from one sample in a study of naive and memory T cell subsets. TCRdb fed the UMI-ligation and nested PCR reads into MiXCR, producing one record per CDR3 protein. The table has 99,000 or so distinct CDR3 sequences, more than 12% seen once. The material sequenced was naive CD8+ T cells from blood. These receptors were obtained from a human donor in good health. Both conserved end residues are part of each CDR3. D genes are given only for firm matches. The size of a clone is reported for some rows only, either as once, few or many, or as a class for expanded clones.

V gene: TRBV7-2; clone size: few; D gene: .; J gene: TRBJ2-7; CDR3 protein: CASSPDPGVYEQYF; CDR3 DNA: TGTGCCAGCAGCCCCGATCCGGGGGTCTACGAGCAGTACTTC
V gene: TRBV12-5; clone size: .; D gene: .; J gene: TRBJ1-1; CDR3 protein: CASGWGTEAFF; CDR3 DNA: TGTGCTAGTGGCTGGGGCACTGAAGCTTTCTTT
V gene: TRBV28; clone size: many; D gene: .; J gene: TRBJ2-3; CDR3 protein: CASRWGRPNTDTQYF; CDR3 DNA: TGTGCCAGCAGGTGGGGGCGGCCTAACACAGATACGCAGTATTTT
V gene: TRBV4-3; clone size: few; D gene: TRBD1; J gene: TRBJ2-3; CDR3 protein: CASSQRTGSADTQYF; CDR3 DNA: TGCGCCAGCAGCCAACGGACAGGGAGTGCAGATACGCAGTATTTT
V gene: TRBV4-3; clone size: few; D gene: .; J gene: TRBJ2-7; CDR3 protein: CASSPGFGTYEQYF; CDR3 DNA: TGCGCCAGCAGCCCAGGCTTCGGGACCTACGAGCAGTACTTC
V gene: TRBV19; clone size: few; D gene: .; J gene: TRBJ1-1; CDR3 protein: CASSDAGDGTEAFF; CDR3 DNA: TGTGCCAGTAGTGACGCGGGTGATGGGACTGAAGCTTTCTTT
V gene: TRBV29-1; clone size: .; D gene: TRBD1; J gene: TRBJ1-2; CDR3 protein: CSVEDQGVEYGYTF; CDR3 DNA: TGCAGCGTTGAAGATCAGGGGGTGGAGTACGGCTACACCTTC
V gene: TRBV13; clone size: .; D gene: .; J gene: TRBJ2-1; CDR3 protein: CASSLQGGGNEQFF; CDR3 DNA: TGTGCCAGCAGCTTGCAGGGGGGAGGAAATGAGCAGTTCTTC
V gene: TRBV7-9; clone size: few; D gene: .; J gene: TRBJ1-1; CDR3 protein: CASSLPRQNTEAFF; CDR3 DNA: TGTGCCAGCAGTCTCCCTCGGCAGAACACTGAAGCTTTCTTT
V gene: TRBV12-3/TRBV12-4; clone size: few; D gene: TRBD1; J gene: TRBJ1-2; CDR3 protein: CASREQGGGYTF; CDR3 DNA: TGTGCCAGCAGGGAACAGGGGGGTGGCTACACCTTC
V gene: TRBV12-3/TRBV12-4; clone size: many; D gene: .; J gene: TRBJ1-5; CDR3 protein: CASSPNPNSNQPQHF; CDR3 DNA: TGTGCCAGCAGTCCCAATCCCAATAGCAATCAGCCCCAGCATTTT
V gene: TRBV6-5; clone size: many; D gene: .; J gene: TRBJ2-3; CDR3 protein: CASSYSGADSDTQYF; CDR3 DNA: TGTGCCAGCAGTTACTCAGGGGCTGACTCTGATACGCAGTATTTT
V gene: TRBV3-1; clone size: .; D gene: .; J gene: TRBJ2-3; CDR3 protein: CASSQDFPGPTDTQYF; CDR3 DNA: TGTGCCAGCAGCCAAGATTTCCCGGGACCCACAGATACGCAGTATTTT
V gene: TRBV20-1; clone size: many; D gene: TRBD1; J gene: TRBJ2-1; CDR3 protein: CSAITPGQGATISYNEQFF; CDR3 DNA: TGCAGTGCTATCACTCCGGGACAGGGGGCTACCATCTCCTACAATGAGCAGTTCTTC
V gene: TRBV29-1; clone size: many; D gene: .; J gene: TRBJ2-7; CDR3 protein: CSVEGRSEQYF; CDR3 DNA: TGCAGCGTTGAAGGTAGATCCGAGCAGTACTTC
V gene: TRBV15; clone size: few; D gene: .; J gene: TRBJ2-1; CDR3 protein: CATSRDHYKTNEQFF; CDR3 DNA: TGTGCCACCAGCAGAGACCACTATAAAACCAATGAGCAGTTCTTC
V gene: TRBV4-3; clone size: .; D gene: TRBD1; J gene: TRBJ2-7; CDR3 protein: CASSQDTGTGQYEQYF; CDR3 DNA: TGCGCCAGCAGCCAGGATACGGGGACAGGGCAGTACGAGCAGTACTTC
V gene: TRBV9; clone size: many; D gene: .; J gene: TRBJ1-6; CDR3 protein: CASSTPGVSLHF; CDR3 DNA: TGTGCCAGCAGCACACCTGGGGTTTCCCTCCACTTT
V gene: TRBV15; clone size: .; D gene: TRBD2; J gene: TRBJ2-7; CDR3 protein: CATSPSGASESSYEQYF; CDR3 DNA: TGTGCCACCAGCCCAAGCGGGGCTAGCGAGAGCTCCTACGAGCAGTACTTC
V gene: TRBV13; clone size: few; D gene: .; J gene: TRBJ2-7; CDR3 protein: CASSLAERSYEQYF; CDR3 DNA: TGTGCCAGCAGCTTAGCGGAGCGCTCCTACGAGCAGTACTTC
V gene: TRBV6-6; clone size: .; D gene: .; J gene: TRBJ1-2; CDR3 protein: CASTHASGYTF; CDR3 DNA: TGTGCCAGTACCCACGCGAGTGGCTACACCTTC
V gene: TRBV3-1; clone size: few; D gene: .; J gene: TRBJ1-1; CDR3 protein: CASSDPPGSANTEAFF; CDR3 DNA: TGTGCCAGTTCAGACCCTCCGGGATCCGCGAACACTGAAGCTTTCTTT
V gene: TRBV27; clone size: few; D gene: TRBD1; J gene: TRBJ1-4; CDR3 protein: CASSFATGSEKLFF; CDR3 DNA: TGTGCCAGCAGTTTTGCGACAGGGAGTGAAAAACTGTTTTTT
V gene: TRBV2; clone size: many; D gene: TRBD2; J gene: TRBJ2-1; CDR3 protein: CASTSAEQFF; CDR3 DNA: TGTGCCAGTACTAGCGCTGAGCAGTTCTTC
V gene: TRBV5-1; clone size: few; D gene: .; J gene: TRBJ1-6; CDR3 protein: CASSLASHNSPLHF; CDR3 DNA: TGCGCCAGCAGCTTGGCCAGCCATAATTCACCCCTCCACTTT
V gene: TRBV6-1; clone size: .; D gene: .; J gene: TRBJ2-7; CDR3 protein: CASSERGYGHEQYF; CDR3 DNA: TGTGCCAGCAGTGAACGGGGGTACGGCCACGAGCAGTACTTC
V gene: TRBV25-1; clone size: many; D gene: .; J gene: TRBJ2-1; CDR3 protein: CAMSKDNEQFF; CDR3 DNA: TGTGCCATGTCGAAAGACAATGAGCAGTTCTTC
V gene: TRBV27; clone size: .; D gene: .; J gene: TRBJ2-7; CDR3 protein: CASRQFSSYEQYF; CDR3 DNA: TGTGCCAGCCGACAGTTCAGCTCCTACGAGCAGTACTTC
V gene: TRBV4-3; clone size: few; D gene: .; J gene: TRBJ2-2; CDR3 protein: CASSRGLYTGELFF; CDR3 DNA: TGCGCCAGCAGCCGAGGGCTTTACACCGGGGAGCTGTTTTTT
V gene: TRBV19; clone size: many; D gene: .; J gene: TRBJ1-5; CDR3 protein: CASSIAGNLNQPQHF; CDR3 DNA: TGTGCCAGTAGTATAGCAGGGAATCTTAATCAGCCCCAGCATTTT
V gene: TRBV7-9; clone size: many; D gene: .; J gene: TRBJ2-1; CDR3 protein: CASSLGLGAPYNEQFF; CDR3 DNA: TGTGCCAGCAGCTTAGGGCTGGGGGCGCCGTACAATGAGCAGTTCTTC
V gene: TRBV6-5; clone size: .; D gene: TRBD2; J gene: TRBJ2-1; CDR3 protein: CASSSQLAGSYNEQFF; CDR3 DNA: TGTGCCAGCAGCTCTCAACTAGCGGGAAGCTACAATGAGCAGTTCTTC
V gene: TRBV7-6; clone size: few; D gene: TRBD2; J gene: TRBJ2-1; CDR3 protein: CASSPRLAGSYNEQFF; CDR3 DNA: TGTGCCAGCAGCCCCCGGCTAGCGGGCTCCTACAATGAGCAGTTCTTC
V gene: TRBV7-6; clone size: many; D gene: TRBD1; J gene: TRBJ2-7; CDR3 protein: CASRPIPGQAGGHVYEQYF; CDR3 DNA: TGTGCCAGCAGACCGATACCGGGACAGGCCGGCGGGCATGTCTACGAGCAGTACTTC